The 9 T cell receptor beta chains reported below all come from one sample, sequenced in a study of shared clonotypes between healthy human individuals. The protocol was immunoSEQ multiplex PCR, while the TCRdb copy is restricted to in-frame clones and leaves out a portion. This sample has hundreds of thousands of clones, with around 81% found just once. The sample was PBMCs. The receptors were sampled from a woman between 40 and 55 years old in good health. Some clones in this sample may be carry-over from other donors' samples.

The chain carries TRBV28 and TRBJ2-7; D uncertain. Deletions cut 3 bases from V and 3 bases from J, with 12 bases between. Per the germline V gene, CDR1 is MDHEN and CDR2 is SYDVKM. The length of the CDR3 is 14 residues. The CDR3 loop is CASSFQILGYEQYF. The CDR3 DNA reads TGTGCCAGCAGTTTTCAGATCCTTGGCTACGAGCAGTACTTC.

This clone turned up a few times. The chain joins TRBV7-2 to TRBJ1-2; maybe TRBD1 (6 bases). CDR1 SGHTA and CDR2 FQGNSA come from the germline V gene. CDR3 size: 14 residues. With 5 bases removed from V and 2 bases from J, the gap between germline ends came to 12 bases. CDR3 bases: TGTGCCAGCAGCCCCTACAGGGCAAACTATGGCTACACCTTC. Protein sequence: CASSPYRANYGYTF.

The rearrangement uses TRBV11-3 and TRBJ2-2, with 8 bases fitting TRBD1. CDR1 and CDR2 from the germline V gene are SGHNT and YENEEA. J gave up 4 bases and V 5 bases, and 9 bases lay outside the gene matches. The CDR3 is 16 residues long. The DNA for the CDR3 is TGTGCCAGCAGCGCCCGGGACAGGAGTATCACCGGGGAGCTGTTTTTT. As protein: CASSARDRSITGELFF.

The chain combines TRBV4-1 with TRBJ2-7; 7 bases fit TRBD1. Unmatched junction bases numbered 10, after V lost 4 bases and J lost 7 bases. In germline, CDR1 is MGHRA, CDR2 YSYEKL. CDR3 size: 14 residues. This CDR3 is CASSPGTARGEQYF. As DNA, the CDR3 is TGCGCCAGCAGCCCCGGGACAGCCCGGGGAGAGCAGTACTTC.

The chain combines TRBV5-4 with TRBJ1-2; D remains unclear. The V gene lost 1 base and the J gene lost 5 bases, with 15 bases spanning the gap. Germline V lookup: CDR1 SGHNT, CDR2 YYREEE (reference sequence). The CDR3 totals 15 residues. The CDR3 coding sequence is TGTGCCAGCAGCTTGAATAGTCCGGAACTTTATGGCTACACCTTC. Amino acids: CASSLNSPELYGYTF.

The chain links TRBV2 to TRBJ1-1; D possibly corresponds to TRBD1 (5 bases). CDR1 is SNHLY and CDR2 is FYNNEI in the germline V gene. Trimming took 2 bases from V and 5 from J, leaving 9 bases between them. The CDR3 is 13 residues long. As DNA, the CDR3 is TGTGCCAGCAGTGAACCCCAGGGAACTGAAGCTTTCTTT. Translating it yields CASSEPQGTEAFF.

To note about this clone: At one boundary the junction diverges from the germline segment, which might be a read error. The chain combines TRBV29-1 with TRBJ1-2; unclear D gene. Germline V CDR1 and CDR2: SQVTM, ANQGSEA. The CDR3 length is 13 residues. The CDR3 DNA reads TGCGGCGTTGAATCGGGCGCCAACTATGGCTACACCTTC. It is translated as CGVESGANYGYTF.

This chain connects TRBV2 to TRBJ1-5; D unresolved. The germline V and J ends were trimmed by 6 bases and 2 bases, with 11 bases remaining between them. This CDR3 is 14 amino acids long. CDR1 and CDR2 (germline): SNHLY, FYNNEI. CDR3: CASSLEVGNQPQHF. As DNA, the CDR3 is TGTGCCAGCAGCTTGGAGGTAGGCAATCAGCCCCAGCATTTT. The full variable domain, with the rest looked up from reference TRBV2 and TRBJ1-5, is EPEVTQTPSHQVTQMGQEVILRCVPISNHLYFYWYRQILGQKVEFLVSFYNNEISEKSEIFDDQFSVERPDGSNFTLKIRSTKLEDSAMYFCASSLEVGNQPQHFGDGTRLSIL.

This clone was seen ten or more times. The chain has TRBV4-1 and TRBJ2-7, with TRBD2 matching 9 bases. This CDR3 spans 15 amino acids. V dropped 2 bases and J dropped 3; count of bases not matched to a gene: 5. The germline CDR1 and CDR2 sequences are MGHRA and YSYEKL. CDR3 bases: TGCGCCAGCAGCCAACTTGAGCGGGGGGACTACGAGCAGTACTTC. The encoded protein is CASSQLERGDYEQYF.